The rows below give T cell receptor beta chains drawn from one sample of a study of Graves' ophthalmopathy and Graves' hyperthyroidism. MiXCR, run by TCRdb on the multiplex PCR reads, gives a single entry per CDR3 protein. Among about 390,000 distinct CDR3 sequences listed, about 15% were seen once. The sample taken for sequencing was peripheral blood. Source of these receptors: an adult woman with stable Graves' hyperthyroidism. Each CDR3 is given with its conserved first and last residue. A D gene is named only where the DNA matches it firmly. Part of the rows lack a size; the others show once, few, many or a class for expanded clones.

cdr3_length j_call v_call clone_size d_call cdr3_nt cdr3_aa
13 TRBJ1-6 TRBV5-5 many - TGTGCCAGCAGCTTCGAGGCTGGTTCACCCCTCCACTTT CASSFEAGSPLHF
13 TRBJ2-7 TRBV29-1 many - TGCAGCGTTGAGAGCGGGACAGCGTACGAGCAGTACTTC CSVESGTAYEQYF
14 TRBJ2-7 TRBV30 many - TGTGCCTGGAGTGTTCGGAGGCAGGGTGGGGAGCAGTACTTC CAWSVRRQGGEQYF
15 TRBJ2-7 TRBV7-8 many TRBD2 TGTGCCAGCAGCTTCCGCCCGGGACTAGTGGACGAGCAGTACTTC CASSFRPGLVDEQYF
16 TRBJ2-7 TRBV6-5 many - TGTGCCAGCAGTTACACATCGCGGGTCCAGGATTACGAGCAGTACTTC CASSYTSRVQDYEQYF
15 TRBJ1-1 TRBV4-1 few - TGCGCCAGCAGCCTCGTCGACCGTGGGGACACTGAAGCTTTCTTT CASSLVDRGDTEAFF
17 TRBJ1-2 TRBV7-2 many TRBD1 TGTGCCAGCAGCTTTACCAGGGAGCAGGGGGTGAACTATGGCTACACCTTC CASSFTREQGVNYGYTF
15 TRBJ1-6 TRBV7-2 many - TGTGCCAGCAGCTTACGGGCAGGGACGGTTTCACCCCTCCACTTT CASSLRAGTVSPLHF
14 TRBJ1-5 TRBV28 many - TGTGCCAGCCGACCCGGGGGGACCTATCAGCCCCAGCATTTT CASRPGGTYQPQHF
14 TRBJ2-7 TRBV29-1 many - TGCAGCGTAAGTAGGAGGGGGACAGACTACGAGCAGTACTTC CSVSRRGTDYEQYF
14 TRBJ2-7 TRBV13 many TRBD1 TGTGCCAGCAGCTTTTTGGGACAGGGCTCCGAGCAGTACTTC CASSFLGQGSEQYF
20 TRBJ2-5 TRBV9 - TRBD2 TGTGCCAGCAGCTACCCCCAGTCCCCTCTTAGCGGGACCGGAGTGGAGACCCAGTACTTC CASSYPQSPLSGTGVETQYF
12 TRBJ1-5 TRBV7-8 - TRBD1 TGTGCCTCAGGGGGGGGAAATCAGCCCCAGCATTTT CASGGGNQPQHF
14 TRBJ2-7 TRBV5-1 many TRBD1 TGCGCCAGCAGCTTGGAGGGCAGGGGGTACGAGCAGTACTTC CASSLEGRGYEQYF
15 TRBJ1-1 TRBV4-1 many - TGCGCCAGCAGGGTAACATATGGGGGGAACACTGAAGCTTTCTTT CASRVTYGGNTEAFF
14 TRBJ2-7 TRBV20-1 - - TGCAGTGCTACGCCCGGGGGCCGGACCTACGAGCAGTACTTC CSATPGGRTYEQYF
12 TRBJ1-1 TRBV19 many - TGTGCCAGTATGGGGAGGAGCACTGAAGCTTTCTTT CASMGRSTEAFF
17 TRBJ1-2 TRBV6-4 many - TGTGCCAGCAGTGACCCCCGGAAGGACAGATTTAACTATGGCTACACCTTC CASSDPRKDRFNYGYTF
15 TRBJ2-7 TRBV27 many TRBD1 TGTGCCAGCAGTTCACCGGGACAGGGTAAATACGAGCAGTACTTC CASSSPGQGKYEQYF
11 TRBJ2-7 TRBV6-2/TRBV6-3 many - TGTGCCAGCAGCCGGAACTACGAGCAGTACTTC CASSRNYEQYF
15 TRBJ2-5 TRBV7-2 - - TGTGCCAGCAGCCCTATGTGGAGGGTCCAAGAGACCCAGTACTTC CASSPMWRVQETQYF
15 TRBJ2-7 TRBV7-2 many TRBD1 TGTGCCAGCAGCTTGGGCCCCGGGACAGGGGGCGAGCAGTACTTC CASSLGPGTGGEQYF
15 TRBJ1-6 TRBV10-3 many TRBD1 TGTGCCATCAGTGAGAAGACAGGGAGTAATTCACCCCTCCACTTT CAISEKTGSNSPLHF
16 TRBJ2-2 TRBV11-2 many - TGTGCCAGCAGCTTAGGCCACCACGGGCCCCCCGGGGAGCTGTTTTTT CASSLGHHGPPGELFF
16 TRBJ2-7 TRBV11-1 many - TGTGCCAGCAGCTTAGTATCAACGGGACACTCCTACGAGCAGTACTTC CASSLVSTGHSYEQYF
16 TRBJ2-2 TRBV4-3 many TRBD2 TGCGCCAGCAGCCAAGACGCTAGCGGGAACACCGGGGAGCTGTTTTTT CASSQDASGNTGELFF
13 TRBJ1-2 TRBV4-1 many - TGCGCCAGCAGCAACGCGGGGCCCTATGGCTACACCTTC CASSNAGPYGYTF
14 TRBJ2-7 TRBV7-2 few - TGTGCCAGCAGCCCGGGGAGCGGGCTTCGCGAGCAGTACTTC CASSPGSGLREQYF
13 TRBJ1-6 TRBV12-3/TRBV12-4 many - TGTGCCAGCAGTTATACAGGGAATTCACCCCTCCACTTT CASSYTGNSPLHF
16 TRBJ1-6 TRBV4-1 many - TGCGCCAGCAGGGACGGAAGAATGCCAGATAATTCACCCCTCCACTTT CASRDGRMPDNSPLHF
12 TRBJ2-7 TRBV29-1 many TRBD1 TGCAGCGTTGTTACAGGGGTCAACGAGCAGTACTTC CSVVTGVNEQYF
17 TRBJ2-2 TRBV28 many TRBD2 TGTGCCAGCAGATCACTAGCGGGAGTTCAGAACACCGGGGAGCTGTTTTTT CASRSLAGVQNTGELFF
14 TRBJ1-5 TRBV30 many - TGTGCCTGGAGTGTAATAGGTATCAATCAGCCCCAGCATTTT CAWSVIGINQPQHF
14 TRBJ2-7 TRBV5-5 few - TGTGCCAGCAGCTTGGACACATACGCTTACGAGCAGTACTTC CASSLDTYAYEQYF
14 TRBJ1-5 TRBV30 many - TGTGCCTGGAGCGGTGGTCAGGAGTATCAGCCCCAGCATTTT CAWSGGQEYQPQHF
16 TRBJ2-5 TRBV12-3/TRBV12-4 - TRBD1 TGTGCCAGCAGTTTTCTAGGCTCGGGACAGCAAGAGACCCAGTACTTC CASSFLGSGQQETQYF
16 TRBJ1-3 TRBV28 many - TGTGCCAGCAGCGTCAGCTGGGACACGCGGGGGGACACCATATATTTT CASSVSWDTRGDTIYF